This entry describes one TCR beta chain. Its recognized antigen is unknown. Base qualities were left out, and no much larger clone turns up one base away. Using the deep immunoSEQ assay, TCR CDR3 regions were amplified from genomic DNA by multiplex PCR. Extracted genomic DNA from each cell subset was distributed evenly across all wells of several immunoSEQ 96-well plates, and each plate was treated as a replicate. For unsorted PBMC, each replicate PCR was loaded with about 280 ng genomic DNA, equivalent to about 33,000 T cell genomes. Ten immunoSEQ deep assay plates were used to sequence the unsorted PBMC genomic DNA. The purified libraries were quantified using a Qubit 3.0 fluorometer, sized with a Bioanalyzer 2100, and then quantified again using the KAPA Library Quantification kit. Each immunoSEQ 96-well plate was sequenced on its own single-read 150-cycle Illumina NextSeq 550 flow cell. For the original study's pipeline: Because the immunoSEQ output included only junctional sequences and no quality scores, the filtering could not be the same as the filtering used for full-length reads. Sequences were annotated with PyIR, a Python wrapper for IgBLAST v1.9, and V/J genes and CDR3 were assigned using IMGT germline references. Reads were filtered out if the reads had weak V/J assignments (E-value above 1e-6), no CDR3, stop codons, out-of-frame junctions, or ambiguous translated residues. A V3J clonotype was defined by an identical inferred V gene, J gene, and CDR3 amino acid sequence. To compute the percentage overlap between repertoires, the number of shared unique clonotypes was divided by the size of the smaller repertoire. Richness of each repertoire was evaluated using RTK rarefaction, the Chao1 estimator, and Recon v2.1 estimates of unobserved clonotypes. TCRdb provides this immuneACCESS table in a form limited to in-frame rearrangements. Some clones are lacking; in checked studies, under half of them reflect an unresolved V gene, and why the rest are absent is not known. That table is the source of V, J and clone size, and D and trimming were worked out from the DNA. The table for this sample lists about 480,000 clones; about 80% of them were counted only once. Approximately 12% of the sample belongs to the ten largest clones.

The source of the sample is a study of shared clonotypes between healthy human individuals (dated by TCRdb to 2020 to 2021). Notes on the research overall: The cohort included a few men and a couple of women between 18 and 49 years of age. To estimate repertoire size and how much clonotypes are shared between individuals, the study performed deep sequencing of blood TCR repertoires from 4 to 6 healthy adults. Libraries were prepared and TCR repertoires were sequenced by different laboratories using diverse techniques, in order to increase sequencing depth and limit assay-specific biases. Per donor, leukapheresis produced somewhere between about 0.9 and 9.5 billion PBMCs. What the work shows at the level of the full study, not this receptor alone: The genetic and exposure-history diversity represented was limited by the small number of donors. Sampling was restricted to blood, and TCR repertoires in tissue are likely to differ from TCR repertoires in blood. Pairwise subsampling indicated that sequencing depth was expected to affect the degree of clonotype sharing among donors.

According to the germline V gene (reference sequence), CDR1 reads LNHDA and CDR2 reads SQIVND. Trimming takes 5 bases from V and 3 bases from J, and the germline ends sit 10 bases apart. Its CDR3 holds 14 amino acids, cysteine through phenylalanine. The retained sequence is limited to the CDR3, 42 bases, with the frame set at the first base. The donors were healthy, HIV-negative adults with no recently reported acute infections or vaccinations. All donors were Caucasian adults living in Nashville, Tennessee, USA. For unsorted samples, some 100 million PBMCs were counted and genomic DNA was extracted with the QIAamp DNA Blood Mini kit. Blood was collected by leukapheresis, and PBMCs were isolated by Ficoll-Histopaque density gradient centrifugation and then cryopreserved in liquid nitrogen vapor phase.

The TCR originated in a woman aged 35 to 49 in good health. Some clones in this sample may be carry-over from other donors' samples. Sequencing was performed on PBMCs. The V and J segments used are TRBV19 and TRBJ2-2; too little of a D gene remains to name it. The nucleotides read TGTGCCAGTAGTGGGCAGTTCTACACCGGGGAGCTGTTTTTT. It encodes CASSGQFYTGELFF.